This T cell receptor (beta chain) was recovered during a study of shared clonotypes between healthy human individuals. The CDR3 runs 15 residues. The germline CDR1 and CDR2 sequences are MDHEN and SYDVKM. Trimming took off 2 bases at V and 0 bases at J, with 10 bases between the two ends. The authors ran the assay at deep level. Sequencing used immunoSEQ multiplex PCR; TCRdb keeps in-frame clones, though not all of them. The sample includes fewer than 650,000 clones, 70% to 80% seen only once; the top ten take about an eighth. Unsorted samples relied on around 100 million PBMCs, which served as the source of genomic DNA. This clone has more than one count but fewer than ten.

The chain combines TRBV28 with TRBJ1-1; maybe TRBD1 (5 bases). This TCR derives from a woman between 35 and 50 years old in good health. Some clones in this sample may be carry-over from other donors' samples. Material: PBMCs. CDR3 sequence reads: CASSLTDRLNTEAFF. The CDR3 DNA follows: TGTGCCAGCAGTTTAACCGACAGATTGAACACTGAAGCTTTCTTT.